This T cell receptor beta chain comes out of a study of T cell responses to AZD1222 COVID-19 vaccine. As regards this clone: Its antigen is undetermined.

Libraries were prepared by immunoSEQ multiplex PCR; TCRdb keeps only in-frame clonotypes and omits some of them. Altogether about 130,000 clones are present, 80% to 90% being singletons, with the ten largest covering about 1.9%. V lost 3 bases and J lost 1, with 10 bases in between. The CDR3 loop spans 16 amino acids. Germline values: CDR1 LGHNA, CDR2 YNFKEQ. Study results and caveats: Elevations in Spike-specific TCR breadth and depth followed administration of two AZD1222 doses. Donors in the cohort were predominantly white British and more often female, and clonal diversity was possibly underestimated. Reports say nearly half of spike-specific TCRs go after unmutated variant regions.

Sequencing was performed on peripheral blood, taken on day 0 of AZD1222 vaccination. This TCR came from an adult in good health. The gene calls are TRBV4-2 and TRBJ2-6; D is undetermined. The CDR3, as DNA: TGTGCCAGCAGCCAGAAAAGAAATTCTGGGGCCAACGTCCTGACTTTC. Protein sequence: CASSQKRNSGANVLTF.